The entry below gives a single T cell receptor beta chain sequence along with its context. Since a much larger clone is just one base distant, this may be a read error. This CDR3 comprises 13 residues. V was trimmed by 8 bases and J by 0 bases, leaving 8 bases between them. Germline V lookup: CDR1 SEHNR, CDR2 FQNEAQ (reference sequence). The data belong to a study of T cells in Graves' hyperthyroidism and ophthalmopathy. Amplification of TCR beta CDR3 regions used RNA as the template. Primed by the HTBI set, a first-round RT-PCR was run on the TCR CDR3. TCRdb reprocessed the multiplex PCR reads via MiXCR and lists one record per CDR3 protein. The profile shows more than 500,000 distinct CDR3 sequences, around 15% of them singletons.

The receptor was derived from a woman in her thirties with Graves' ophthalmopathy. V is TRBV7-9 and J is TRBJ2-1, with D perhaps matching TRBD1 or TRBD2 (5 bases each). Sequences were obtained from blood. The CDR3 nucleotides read TGTGCCAGCGGGGACGGCTCCTACAATGAGCAGTTCTTC. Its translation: CASGDGSYNEQFF.